Sequencing of this T cell receptor (beta chain) was carried out in a study of cytomegalovirus exposure and HLA in healthy donors. Findings and caveats of the study: Because they were indistinguishable, some V segments, including TRBV6-2 and TRBV6-3, were excluded. With DRB1 most and HLA-C fewest, TCR association rates differed between HLA loci in a later analysis. Serostatus for CMV was the only available immune exposure information.

Trimming took 2 bases from V and 6 from J, leaving 13 bases between them. CDR3 length: 14 amino acids. Germline CDR1 and CDR2: MNHEY and SMNVEV (reference sequence). PCR amplification relied on 60 Vbeta primers (plus 13 Jbeta primers). Only in-frame clones appear in the TCRdb table, and some are missing; sequencing was by immunoSEQ multiplex PCR. The table shows tens of thousands of clones, with approximately 78% occurring only once. To note about this clone: What it recognizes is unknown.

The TCR comes from a woman in her thirties or forties in good health and CMV-seropositive. Material: PBMCs. The chain is built from TRBV27 and TRBJ1-2; a possible D gene is TRBD1 (5 bases). CDR3 in amino acids: CASSLTGRADGYTF. The DNA for the CDR3 is TGTGCCAGCAGTTTAACCGGCAGGGCCGATGGCTACACCTTC.